The table lists the clone carrying this T cell receptor (beta chain) with a count of one. Measured with immunoSEQ multiplex PCR; TCRdb has only the in-frame clones, and not every one. The table lists some 58,000 clones, roughly 80% of them singletons. The V end lost 3 bases, the J end lost 3 bases, and 1 base lay between the germline ends. CDR1 is SGHVS and CDR2 is FNYEAQ in the germline V gene. The CDR3 is made up of 11 amino acids. This specimen belongs to a study of OX40 agonist ivuxolimab in advanced cancers. Sequenced material: CD4+ or CD8+ T cells sorted from blood, taken in a trial of the OX40 agonist ivuxolimab. This TCR was recovered from an adult with an advanced solid tumor such as melanoma, head and neck, liver or kidney cancer. V usage is TRBV7-6 and J usage is TRBJ2-3; D gene unclear. The CDR3 protein is CASSLTDTQYF. The CDR3 coding sequence is TGTGCCAGCAGCTTGACAGATACGCAGTATTTT.